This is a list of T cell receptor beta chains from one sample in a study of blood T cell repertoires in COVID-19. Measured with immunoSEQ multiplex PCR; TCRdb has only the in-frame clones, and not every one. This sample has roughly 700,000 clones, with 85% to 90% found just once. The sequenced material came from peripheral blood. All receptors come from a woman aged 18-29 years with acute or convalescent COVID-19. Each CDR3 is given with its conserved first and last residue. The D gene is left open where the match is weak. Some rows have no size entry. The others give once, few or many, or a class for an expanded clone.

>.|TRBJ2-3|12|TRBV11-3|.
TGTGCCAGCAGCGACACAACAGATACGCAGTATTTT
CASSDTTDTQYF
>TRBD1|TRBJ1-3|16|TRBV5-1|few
TGCGCCAGCAGCTTGGGGGGCACAGGGGCTGGAAACACCATATATTTT
CASSLGGTGAGNTIYF
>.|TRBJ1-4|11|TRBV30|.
TGTGCCTGGAGTTACCAAAGGGAGTCGTTTTTT
CAWSYQRESFF
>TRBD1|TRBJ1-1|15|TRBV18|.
TGTGCCAGCTCACCTGGGACAGGGGGCGGCACTGAAGCTTTCTTT
CASSPGTGGGTEAFF
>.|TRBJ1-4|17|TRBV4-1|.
TGCGCCAGCAGCCAAGTTCGTATGACAGATCCAAATGAAAAACTGTTTTTT
CASSQVRMTDPNEKLFF
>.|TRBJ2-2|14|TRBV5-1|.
TGCGCCAGCAGCTTGGAGTGGGGGCCCGGGGAGCTGTTTTTT
CASSLEWGPGELFF
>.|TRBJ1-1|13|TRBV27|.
TGTGCCAGCAGTTCCCCCTTCGGGTCTGAAGCTTTCTTT
CASSSPFGSEAFF
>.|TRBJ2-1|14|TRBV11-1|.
TGTGCCAGCAGCCCCCGTGGGCCCAATGGTGAGCAGTTCTTC
CASSPRGPNGEQFF
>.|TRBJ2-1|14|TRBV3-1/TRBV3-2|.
TGTGCCAGCAGCCAAGAGTTTCGTAGCGATGAGCAGTTCTTC
CASSQEFRSDEQFF
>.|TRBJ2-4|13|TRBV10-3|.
TGTGCCATCAGTTGGGGAGACCAAAACATTCAGTACTTC
CAISWGDQNIQYF
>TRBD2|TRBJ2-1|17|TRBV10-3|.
TGTGCCATCAGTGAGGCTAGCGGGGGGCGTGTGGACACTGAGCAGTTCTTC
CAISEASGGRVDTEQFF
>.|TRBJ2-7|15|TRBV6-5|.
TGTGCCAGCGGAAAACAGGGAACGCCCTCCTACGAGCAGTACTTC
CASGKQGTPSYEQYF
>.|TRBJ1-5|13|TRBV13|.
TGTGCCAGCAGCGGGACAAACAATCAGCCCCAGCATTTT
CASSGTNNQPQHF
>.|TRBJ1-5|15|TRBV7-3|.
TGTGCCAGCCAAGGCAGGGCGCTTTCCAATCAGCCCCAGCATTTT
CASQGRALSNQPQHF
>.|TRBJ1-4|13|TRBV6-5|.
TGTGCCAGCAGCCCACGGGTGGAGGAAAAACTGTTTTTT
CASSPRVEEKLFF